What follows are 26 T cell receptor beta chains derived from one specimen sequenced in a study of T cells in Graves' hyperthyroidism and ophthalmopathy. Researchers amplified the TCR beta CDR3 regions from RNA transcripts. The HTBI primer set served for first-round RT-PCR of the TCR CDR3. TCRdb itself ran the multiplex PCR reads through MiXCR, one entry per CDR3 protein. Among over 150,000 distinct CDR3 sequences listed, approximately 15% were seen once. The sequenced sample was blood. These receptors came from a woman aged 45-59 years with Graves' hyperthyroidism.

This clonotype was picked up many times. The CDR3 reads CASRSGTVYGYTF. CDR3 DNA: TGTGCCAGCAGGAGCGGGACGGTATATGGCTACACCTTC. The rearrangement uses TRBV6-1 and TRBJ1-2; D is perhaps TRBD1 (5 bases). Germline assignment: CDR1 MNHNS and CDR2 SASEGT. V was pared by 6 bases and J by 5 bases, with 13 bases between. There are 13 residues in the CDR3.

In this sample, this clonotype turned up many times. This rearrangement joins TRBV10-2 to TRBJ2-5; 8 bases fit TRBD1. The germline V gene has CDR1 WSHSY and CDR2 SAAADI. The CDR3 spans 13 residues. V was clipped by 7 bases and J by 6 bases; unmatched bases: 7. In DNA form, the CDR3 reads TGCGCCAGCATTGGACAGGGTGCGCAGACCCAGTACTTC. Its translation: CASIGQGAQTQYF.

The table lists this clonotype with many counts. The CDR3 reads CASSLPGSYNEQFF. The DNA of the CDR3 is TGCGCCAGCAGCCTTCCTGGATCCTACAATGAGCAGTTCTTC. The V gene is TRBV5-1, the J gene TRBJ2-1; D is uncertain. Germline lookup yields CDR1 SGHRS and CDR2 YFSETQ. Trimming shortened V by 4 bases and J by 1 base, and 9 bases separated the two germline ends. The CDR3 loop spans 14 amino acids.

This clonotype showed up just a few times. CDR3 sequence: CSVPPGPSTDTQYF. In DNA form, the CDR3 reads TGCAGCGTGCCACCGGGTCCTAGCACAGATACGCAGTATTTT. V gene TRBV29-1 combines with J gene TRBJ2-3; D not certain. Between the trimmed V and J ends, which lost 6 bases and 0 bases, there was a span of 13 bases. Per germline, CDR1 SQVTM and CDR2 ANQGSEA. The CDR3 spans 14 residues.

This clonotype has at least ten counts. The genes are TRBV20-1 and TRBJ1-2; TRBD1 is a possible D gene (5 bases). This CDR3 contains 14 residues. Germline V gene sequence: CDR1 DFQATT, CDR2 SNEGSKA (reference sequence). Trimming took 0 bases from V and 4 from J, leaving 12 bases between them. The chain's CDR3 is CSAREGDRSYGYTF. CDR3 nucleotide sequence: TGCAGTGCTAGAGAGGGGGATCGGAGCTATGGCTACACCTTC.

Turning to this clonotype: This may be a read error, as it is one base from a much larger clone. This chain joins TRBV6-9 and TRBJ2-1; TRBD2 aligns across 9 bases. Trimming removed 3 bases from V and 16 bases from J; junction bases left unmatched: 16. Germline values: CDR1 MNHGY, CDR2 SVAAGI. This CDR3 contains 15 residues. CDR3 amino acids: CASSYLGGSGGPRFF. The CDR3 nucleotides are TGTGCCAGCAGTTACCTCGGGGGAAGCGGGGGGCCTCGCTTCTTC.

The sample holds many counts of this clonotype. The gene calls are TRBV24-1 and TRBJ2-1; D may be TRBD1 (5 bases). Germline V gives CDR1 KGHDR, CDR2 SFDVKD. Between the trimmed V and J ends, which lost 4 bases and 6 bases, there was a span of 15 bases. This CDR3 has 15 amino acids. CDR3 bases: TGTGCCACCAGTGAGCCGAAGGGGCGGTTCAATGAGCAGTTCTTC. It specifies CATSEPKGRFNEQFF.

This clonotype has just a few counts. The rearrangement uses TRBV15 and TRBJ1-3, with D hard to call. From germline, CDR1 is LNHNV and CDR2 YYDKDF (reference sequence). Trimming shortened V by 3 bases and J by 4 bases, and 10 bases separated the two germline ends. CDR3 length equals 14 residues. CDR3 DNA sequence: TGTGCCACCAGCAGTTTTGAGACGGGAAACACCATATATTTT. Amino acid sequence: CATSSFETGNTIYF.

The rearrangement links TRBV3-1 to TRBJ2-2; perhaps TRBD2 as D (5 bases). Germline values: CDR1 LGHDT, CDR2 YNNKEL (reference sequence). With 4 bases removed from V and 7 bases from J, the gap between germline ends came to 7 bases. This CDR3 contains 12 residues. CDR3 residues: CASSLRGGELFF. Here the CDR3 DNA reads TGTGCCAGCAGCCTCCGGGGCGGGGAGCTGTTTTTT. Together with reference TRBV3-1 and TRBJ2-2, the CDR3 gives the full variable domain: DTAVSQTPKYLVTQMGNDKSIKCEQNLGHDTMYWYKQDSKKFLKIMFSYNNKELIINETVPNRFSPKSPDKAHLNLHINSLELGDSAVYFCASSLRGGELFFGEGSRLTVL.

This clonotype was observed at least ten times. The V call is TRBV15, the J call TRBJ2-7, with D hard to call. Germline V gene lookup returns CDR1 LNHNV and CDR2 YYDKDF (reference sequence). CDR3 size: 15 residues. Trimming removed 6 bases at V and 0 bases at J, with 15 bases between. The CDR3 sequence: CATSIAGIGSYEQYF. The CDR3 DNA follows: TGTGCCACCAGTATTGCCGGCATTGGCTCCTACGAGCAGTACTTC.

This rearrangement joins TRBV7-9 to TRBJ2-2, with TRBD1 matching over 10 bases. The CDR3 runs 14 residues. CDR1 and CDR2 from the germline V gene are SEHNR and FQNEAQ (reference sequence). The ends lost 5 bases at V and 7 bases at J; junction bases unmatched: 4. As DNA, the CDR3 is TGTGCCAGCAGCAAGGGACAGGGGAACGGGGAGCTGTTTTTT. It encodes CASSKGQGNGELFF.

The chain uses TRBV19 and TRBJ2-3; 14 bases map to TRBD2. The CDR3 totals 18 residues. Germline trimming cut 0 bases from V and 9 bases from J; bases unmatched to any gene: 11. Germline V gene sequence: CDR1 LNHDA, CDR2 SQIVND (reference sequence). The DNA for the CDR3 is TGTGCCAGTAGTATAGATCTATGGACTAGCGGGGGGCCCGGGACGCAGTATTTT. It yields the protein CASSIDLWTSGGPGTQYF.

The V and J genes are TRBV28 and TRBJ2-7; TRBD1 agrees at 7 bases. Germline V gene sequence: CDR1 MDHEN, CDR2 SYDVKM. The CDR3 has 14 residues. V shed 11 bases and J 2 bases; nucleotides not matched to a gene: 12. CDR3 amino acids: CALKAGTEPYEQYF. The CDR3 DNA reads TGTGCCCTTAAAGCCGGGACAGAGCCCTACGAGCAGTACTTC.

Written as DNA, the CDR3 is TGTGCCAGCAGTTCGCAGAGCGAGCAGTACTTC. This codes for CASSSQSEQYF. The rearrangement uses TRBV2 and TRBJ2-7; no reliable D call. This CDR3 has 11 amino acids. Between the trimmed V and J ends, which lost 5 bases and 6 bases, there was a span of 8 bases. Germline values: CDR1 SNHLY, CDR2 FYNNEI.

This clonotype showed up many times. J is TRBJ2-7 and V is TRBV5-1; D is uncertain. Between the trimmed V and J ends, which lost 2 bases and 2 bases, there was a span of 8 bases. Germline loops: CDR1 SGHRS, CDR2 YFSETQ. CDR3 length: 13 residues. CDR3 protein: CASSLAATYEQYF. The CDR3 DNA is TGCGCCAGCAGCTTAGCAGCTACCTACGAGCAGTACTTC. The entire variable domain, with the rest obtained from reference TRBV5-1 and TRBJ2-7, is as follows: KAGVTQTPRYLIKTRGQQVTLSCSPISGHRSVSWYQQTPGQGLQFLFEYFSETQRNKGNFPGRFSGRQFSNSRSEMNVSTLELGDSALYLCASSLAATYEQYFGPGTRLTVT.

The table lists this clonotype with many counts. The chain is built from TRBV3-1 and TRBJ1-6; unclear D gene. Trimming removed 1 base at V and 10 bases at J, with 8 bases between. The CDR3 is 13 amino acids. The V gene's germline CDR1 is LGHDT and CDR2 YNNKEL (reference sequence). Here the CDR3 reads CASSQVSGSPLHF. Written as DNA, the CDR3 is TGTGCCAGCAGCCAAGTCAGTGGATCACCCCTCCACTTT.

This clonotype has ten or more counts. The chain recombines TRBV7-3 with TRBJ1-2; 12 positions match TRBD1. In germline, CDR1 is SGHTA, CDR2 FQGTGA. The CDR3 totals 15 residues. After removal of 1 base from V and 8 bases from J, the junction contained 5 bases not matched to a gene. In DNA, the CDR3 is TGTGCCAGCAGCTTAATTGCCGGGACAGGGGGCGGCTACACCTTC. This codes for CASSLIAGTGGGYTF.

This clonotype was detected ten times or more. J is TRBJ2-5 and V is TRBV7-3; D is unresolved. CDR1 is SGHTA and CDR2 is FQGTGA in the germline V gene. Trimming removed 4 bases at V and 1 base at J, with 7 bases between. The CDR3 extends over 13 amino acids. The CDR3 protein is CASSSAPQETQYF. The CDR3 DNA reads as TGTGCCAGCAGCTCAGCGCCCCAAGAGACCCAGTACTTC.

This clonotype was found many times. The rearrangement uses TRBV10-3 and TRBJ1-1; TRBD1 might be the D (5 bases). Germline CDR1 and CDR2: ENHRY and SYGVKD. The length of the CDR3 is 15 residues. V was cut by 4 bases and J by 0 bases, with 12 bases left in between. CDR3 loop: CAISGRGGLNTEAFF. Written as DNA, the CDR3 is TGTGCCATCAGTGGCCGTGGGGGTCTGAACACTGAAGCTTTCTTT.

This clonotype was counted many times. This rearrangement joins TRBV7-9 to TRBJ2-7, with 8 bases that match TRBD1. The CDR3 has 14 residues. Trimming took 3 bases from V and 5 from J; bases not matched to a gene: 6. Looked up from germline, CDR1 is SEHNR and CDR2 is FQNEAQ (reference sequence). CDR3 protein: CASSFGTGTHEQYF. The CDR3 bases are TGTGCCAGCAGCTTCGGGACAGGAACCCACGAGCAGTACTTC.

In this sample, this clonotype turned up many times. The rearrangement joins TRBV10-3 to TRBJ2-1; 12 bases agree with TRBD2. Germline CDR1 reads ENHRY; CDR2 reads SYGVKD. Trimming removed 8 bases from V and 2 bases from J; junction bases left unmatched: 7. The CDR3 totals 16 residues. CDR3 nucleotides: TGTGCCATCGGAGGGGCTAGCGGGGGGGCCTACAATGAGCAGTTCTTC. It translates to CAIGGASGGAYNEQFF.

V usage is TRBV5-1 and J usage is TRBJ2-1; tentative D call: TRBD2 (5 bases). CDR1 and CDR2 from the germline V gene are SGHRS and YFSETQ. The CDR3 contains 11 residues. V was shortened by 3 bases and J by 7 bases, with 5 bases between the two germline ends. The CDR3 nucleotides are TGCGCCAGCAGCTCGGGGAATGAGCAGTTCTTC. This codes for CASSSGNEQFF.

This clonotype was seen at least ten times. The CDR3 spells CATSDGGTGGYTF. The CDR3 nucleotides read TGTGCCACCAGTGATGGGGGGACAGGGGGCTACACCTTC. This chain uses TRBV24-1 with TRBJ1-2, with TRBD1 matching over 9 bases. Trimming removed 3 bases from V and 8 bases from J; junction bases left unmatched: 3. Germline V gene lookup returns CDR1 KGHDR and CDR2 SFDVKD. This CDR3 has 13 residues.

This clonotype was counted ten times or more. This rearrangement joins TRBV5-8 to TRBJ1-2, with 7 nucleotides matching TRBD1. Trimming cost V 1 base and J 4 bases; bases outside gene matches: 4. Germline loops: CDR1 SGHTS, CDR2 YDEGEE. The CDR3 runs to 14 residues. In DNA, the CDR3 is TGTGCCAGCAGCTTGAGGGGACAGAGCTATGGCTACACCTTC. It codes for CASSLRGQSYGYTF.

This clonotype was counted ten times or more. CDR3: CASSLGQANTGELFF. DNA for the CDR3: TGTGCCAGCAGTTTAGGACAGGCGAACACCGGGGAGCTGTTTTTT. The V and J genes are TRBV12-3 or TRBV12-4 and TRBJ2-2; TRBD1 is a possible D gene (6 bases). CDR3 size: 15 residues. V was shortened by 1 base and J by 0 bases, with 6 bases between the two germline ends.

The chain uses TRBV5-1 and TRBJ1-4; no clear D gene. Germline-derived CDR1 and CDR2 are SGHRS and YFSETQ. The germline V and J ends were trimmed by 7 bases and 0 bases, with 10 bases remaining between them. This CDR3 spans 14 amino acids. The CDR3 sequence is CASSLSTTNEKLFF. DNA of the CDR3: TGCGCCAGCTCCCTCTCAACAACTAATGAAAAACTGTTTTTT.